This passage covers 13 T cell receptor beta chains from one sample sequenced in a study of T cells expressing NK-cell markers. TCRdb derives one entry per CDR3 protein from the 5' RACE reads, leaving out DNA. In all, the sample yields about 260,000 distinct CDR3 sequences. The sequencing sample was made of blood T cells: a sorted CD56 or NKG2C T cell subset, CD4+ or CD8+ T cells, or bulk PBMC T cells (not recorded which). These receptors all come from a woman aged 18 to 75 in good health.

The J gene is TRBJ2-1, the V gene TRBV10-2. The CDR3 extends over 14 amino acids. Germline CDR1 reads WSHSY; CDR2 reads SAAADI. CDR3 in amino acids: CTSSESVYGNEQFF.

The chain employs TRBV7-8 and TRBJ2-7; TCRdb gives TRBD2 as the D gene, but with no DNA this cannot be confirmed. Germline V gene data show CDR1 as SGHVS and CDR2 as FQNEAQ. The length of the CDR3 is 13 residues. CDR3 sequence reads: CASSFGLAEEQYF.

The chain joins TRBV7-2 to TRBJ2-2; the D call of TRBD2 rests on TCRdb alone, since no DNA is present to check it. From germline, CDR1 is SGHTA and CDR2 FQGNSA. The CDR3 is 15 residues long. This CDR3 is CASSALAGVRVELFF.

The genes are TRBV6-5 and TRBJ1-3; TCRdb calls TRBD1, which cannot be checked without DNA. From germline, CDR1 is MNHEY and CDR2 SVGAGI. The CDR3 is 16 residues long. CDR3: CASSYFSGVKGNTIYF.

The chain links TRBV28 to TRBJ2-3. The CDR3 spans 14 residues. Germline V gene data show CDR1 as MDHEN and CDR2 as SYDVKM. The CDR3 sequence is CASSTLSSTDTQYF. Filled out from reference TRBV28 and TRBJ2-3, the complete variable domain reads DVKVTQSSRYLVKRTGEKVFLECVQDMDHENMFWYRQDPGLGLRLIYFSYDVKMKEKGDIPEGYSVSREKKERFSLILESASTNQTSMYLCASSTLSSTDTQYFGPGTRLTVL.

V gene TRBV5-1 combines with J gene TRBJ2-2; TCRdb gives TRBD1 as the D gene, but with no DNA this cannot be confirmed. The CDR3 is made up of 14 amino acids. Germline lookup yields CDR1 SGHRS and CDR2 YFSETQ. The CDR3 spells CASSFLRGTGELFF.

The rearrangement joins TRBV12-5 to TRBJ2-6. Looked up from germline, CDR1 is LGHNT and CDR2 is FRNRAP. The CDR3 runs 15 residues. CDR3 sequence reads: CASGLGTPGANVLTF.

V is TRBV12-3 or TRBV12-4 and J is TRBJ2-3. The CDR3 sequence is 12 residues long. The CDR3 loop reads CASSVLADTQYF.

This chain connects TRBV6-1 to TRBJ2-7; the D gene TCRdb calls, TRBD2, cannot be checked with no DNA. Germline lookup yields CDR1 MNHNS and CDR2 SASEGT. The CDR3 sequence is 15 residues long. The CDR3 here is CARRQGGGRAREQYF.

The rearrangement joins TRBV20-1 to TRBJ2-1; TCRdb picks TRBD2, but there is no DNA to check that call. The CDR3 has 17 amino acids. Germline V gene lookup returns CDR1 DFQATT and CDR2 SNEGSKA (reference sequence). The CDR3 reads CSAALTRLALSRNEQFF.

This chain joins TRBV12-3 or TRBV12-4 and TRBJ1-5. CDR3 length equals 15 residues. The CDR3: CASSPQEGQGGPQHF.

V is TRBV10-3 and J is TRBJ2-1; the D call of TRBD1 rests on TCRdb alone, since no DNA is present to check it. The CDR3 is 14 residues long. CDR1 is ENHRY and CDR2 is SYGVKD in the germline V gene. The CDR3 loop reads CAISEGAVYNEQFF.

This chain uses TRBV20-1 with TRBJ2-3; the TCRdb call, TRBD1, lacks DNA for checking. The germline V gene encodes CDR1 DFQATT and CDR2 SNEGSKA (reference sequence). CDR3 length: 14 amino acids. CDR3: CSAPLGTYTDTQYF.